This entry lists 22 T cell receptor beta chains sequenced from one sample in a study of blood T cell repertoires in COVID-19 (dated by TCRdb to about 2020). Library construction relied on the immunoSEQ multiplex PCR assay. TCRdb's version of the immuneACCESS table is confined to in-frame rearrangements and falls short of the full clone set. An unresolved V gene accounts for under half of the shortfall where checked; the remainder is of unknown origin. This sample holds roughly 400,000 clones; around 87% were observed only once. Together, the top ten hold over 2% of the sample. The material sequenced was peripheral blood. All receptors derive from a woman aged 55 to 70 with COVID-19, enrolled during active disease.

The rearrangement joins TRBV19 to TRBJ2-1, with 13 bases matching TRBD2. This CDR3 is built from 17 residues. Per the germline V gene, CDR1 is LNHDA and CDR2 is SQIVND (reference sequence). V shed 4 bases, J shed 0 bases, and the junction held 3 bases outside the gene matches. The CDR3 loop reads CASSRTSGGFSYNEQFF. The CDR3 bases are TGTGCCAGTAGTAGGACTAGCGGGGGTTTCTCCTACAATGAGCAGTTCTTC. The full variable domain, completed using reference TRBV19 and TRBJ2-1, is DGGITQSPKYLFRKEGQNVTLSCEQNLNHDAMYWYRQDPGQGLRLIYYSQIVNDFQKGDIAEGYSVSREKKESFPLTVTSAQKNPTAFYLCASSRTSGGFSYNEQFFGPGTRLTVL.

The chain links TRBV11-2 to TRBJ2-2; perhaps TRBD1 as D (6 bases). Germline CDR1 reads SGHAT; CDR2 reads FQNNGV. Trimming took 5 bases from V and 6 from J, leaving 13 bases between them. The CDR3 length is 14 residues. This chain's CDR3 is CASSLTGSAGELFF. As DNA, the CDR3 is TGTGCCAGCAGCCTAACAGGGTCCGCCGGGGAGCTGTTTTTT. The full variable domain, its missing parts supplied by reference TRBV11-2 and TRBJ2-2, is EAGVAQSPRYKIIEKRQSVAFWCNPISGHATLYWYQQILGQGPKLLIQFQNNGVVDDSQLPKDRFSAERLKGVDSTLKIQPAKLEDSAVYLCASSLTGSAGELFFGEGSRLTVL.

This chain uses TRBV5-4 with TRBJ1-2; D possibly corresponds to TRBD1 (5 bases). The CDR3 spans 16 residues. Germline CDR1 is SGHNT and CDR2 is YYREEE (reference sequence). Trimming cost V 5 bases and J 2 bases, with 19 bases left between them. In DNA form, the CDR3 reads TGTGCCAGCAGTGTTCTCACAGGAACCGGGAACTATGGCTACACCTTC. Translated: CASSVLTGTGNYGYTF.

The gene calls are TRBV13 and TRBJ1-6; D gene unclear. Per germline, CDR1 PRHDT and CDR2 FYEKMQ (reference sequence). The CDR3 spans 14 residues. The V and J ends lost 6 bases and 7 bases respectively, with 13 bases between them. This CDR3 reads CASSPSGANSPLHF. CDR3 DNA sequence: TGTGCCAGCAGTCCCTCGGGAGCGAATTCACCCCTCCACTTT.

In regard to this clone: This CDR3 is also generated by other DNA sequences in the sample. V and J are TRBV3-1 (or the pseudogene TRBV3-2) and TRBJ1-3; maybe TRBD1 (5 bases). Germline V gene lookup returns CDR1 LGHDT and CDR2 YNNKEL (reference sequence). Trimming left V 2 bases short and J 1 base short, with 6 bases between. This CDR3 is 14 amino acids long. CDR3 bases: TGTGCCAGCAGCCAACAGGGATCTGGAAACACCATATATTTT. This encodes CASSQQGSGNTIYF.

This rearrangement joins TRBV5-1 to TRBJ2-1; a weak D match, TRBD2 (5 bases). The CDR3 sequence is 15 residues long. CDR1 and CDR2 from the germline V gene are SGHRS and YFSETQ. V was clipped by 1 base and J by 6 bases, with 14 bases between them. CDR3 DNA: TGCGCCAGCAGCTTGAGTCCTCCTGCGGGCAATGAGCAGTTCTTC. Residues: CASSLSPPAGNEQFF.

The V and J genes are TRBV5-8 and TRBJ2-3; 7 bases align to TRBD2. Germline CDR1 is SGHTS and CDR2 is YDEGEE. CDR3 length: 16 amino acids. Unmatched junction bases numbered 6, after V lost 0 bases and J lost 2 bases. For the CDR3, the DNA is TGTGCCAGCAGCTTGGTTGGCGGGGGAGACACAGATACGCAGTATTTT. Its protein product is CASSLVGGGDTDTQYF.

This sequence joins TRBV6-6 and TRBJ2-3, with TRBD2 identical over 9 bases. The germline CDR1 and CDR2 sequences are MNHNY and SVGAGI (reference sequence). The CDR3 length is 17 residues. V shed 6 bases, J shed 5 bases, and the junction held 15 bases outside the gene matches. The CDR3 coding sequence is TGTGCCAGCAGCCGAGGGCGGGGGGGCTCCCTGGTAGATACGCAGTATTTT. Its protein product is CASSRGRGGSLVDTQYF.

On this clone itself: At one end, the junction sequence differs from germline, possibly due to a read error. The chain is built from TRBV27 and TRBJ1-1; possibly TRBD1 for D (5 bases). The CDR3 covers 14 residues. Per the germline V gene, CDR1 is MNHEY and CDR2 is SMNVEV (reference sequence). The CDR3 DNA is TGTGCCAGCAGCCGGGGGGGAGCGAACGCTGAAGCTTTCTTT. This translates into CASSRGGANAEAFF.

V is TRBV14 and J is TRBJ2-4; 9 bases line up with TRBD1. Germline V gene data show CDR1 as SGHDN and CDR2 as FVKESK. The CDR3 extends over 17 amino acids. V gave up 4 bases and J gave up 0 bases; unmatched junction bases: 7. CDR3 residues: CASSLKQGAGAKNIQYF. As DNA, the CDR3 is TGTGCCAGCAGCCTAAAACAGGGGGCAGGAGCCAAAAACATTCAGTACTTC.

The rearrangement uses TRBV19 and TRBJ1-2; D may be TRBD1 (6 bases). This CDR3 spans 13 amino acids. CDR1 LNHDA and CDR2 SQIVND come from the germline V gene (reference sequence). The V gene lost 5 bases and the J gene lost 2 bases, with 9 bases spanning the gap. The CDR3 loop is CASSRTENYGYTF. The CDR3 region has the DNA TGTGCCAGTAGTCGGACAGAGAACTATGGCTACACCTTC.

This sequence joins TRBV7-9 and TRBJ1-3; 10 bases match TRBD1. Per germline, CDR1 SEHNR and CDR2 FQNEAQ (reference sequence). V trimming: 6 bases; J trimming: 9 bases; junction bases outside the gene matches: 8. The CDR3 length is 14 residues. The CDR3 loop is CASRGGTGVGTIYF. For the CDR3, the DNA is TGTGCCAGCAGAGGAGGGACAGGGGTTGGCACCATATATTTT.

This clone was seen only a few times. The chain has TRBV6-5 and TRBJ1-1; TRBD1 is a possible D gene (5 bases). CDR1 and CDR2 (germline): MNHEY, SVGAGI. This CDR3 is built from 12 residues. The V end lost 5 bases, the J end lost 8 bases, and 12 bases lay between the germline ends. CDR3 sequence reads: CASSRAGQEAFF. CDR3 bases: TGTGCCAGCAGTCGAGCGGGGCAAGAAGCTTTCTTT.

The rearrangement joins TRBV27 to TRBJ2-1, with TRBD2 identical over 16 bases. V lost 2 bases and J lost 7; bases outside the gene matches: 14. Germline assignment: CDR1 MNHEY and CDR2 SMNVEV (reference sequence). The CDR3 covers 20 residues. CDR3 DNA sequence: TGTGCCAGCAGTTTAACTCCGGGACTAGCGGGGGGGCCTTCATGGAATGAGCAGTTCTTC. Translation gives CASSLTPGLAGGPSWNEQFF.

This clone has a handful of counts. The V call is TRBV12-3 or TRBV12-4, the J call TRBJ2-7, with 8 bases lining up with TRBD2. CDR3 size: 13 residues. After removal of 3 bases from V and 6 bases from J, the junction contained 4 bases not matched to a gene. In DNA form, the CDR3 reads TGTGCCAGCAGTTTTGGACTAGCAGCCGAGCAGTACTTC. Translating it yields CASSFGLAAEQYF.

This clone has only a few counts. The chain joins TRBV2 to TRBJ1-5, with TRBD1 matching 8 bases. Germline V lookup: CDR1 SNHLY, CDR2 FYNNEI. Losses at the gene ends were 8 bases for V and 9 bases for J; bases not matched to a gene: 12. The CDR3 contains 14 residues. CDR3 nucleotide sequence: TGTGCCAGCGTTAAGGACAGGGAGGTCGCGCCCCAGCATTTT. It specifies CASVKDREVAPQHF.

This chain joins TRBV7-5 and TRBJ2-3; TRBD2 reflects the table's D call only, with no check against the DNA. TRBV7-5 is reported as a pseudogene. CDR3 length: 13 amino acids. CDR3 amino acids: CVRSLCSTDTQYF. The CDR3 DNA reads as TGTGTCAGAAGCTTATGTTCGACAGATACGCAGTATTTT.

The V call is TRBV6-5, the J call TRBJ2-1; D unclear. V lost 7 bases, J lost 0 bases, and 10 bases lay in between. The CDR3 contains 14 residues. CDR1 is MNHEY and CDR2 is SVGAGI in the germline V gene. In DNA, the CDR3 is TGTGCCAGCAACGCTAAGAGCTCCTACAATGAGCAGTTCTTC. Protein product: CASNAKSSYNEQFF.

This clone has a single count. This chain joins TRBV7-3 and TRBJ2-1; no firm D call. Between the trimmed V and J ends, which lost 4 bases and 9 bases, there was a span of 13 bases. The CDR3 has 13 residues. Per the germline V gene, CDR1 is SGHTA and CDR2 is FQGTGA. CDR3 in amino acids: CASSSYLTGEQFF. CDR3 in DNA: TGTGCCAGCAGCTCTTACCTCACGGGTGAGCAGTTCTTC.

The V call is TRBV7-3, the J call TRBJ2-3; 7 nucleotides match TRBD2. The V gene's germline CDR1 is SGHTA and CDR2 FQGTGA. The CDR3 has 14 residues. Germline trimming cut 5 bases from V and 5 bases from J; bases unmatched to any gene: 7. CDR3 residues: CASSPLADKDTQYF. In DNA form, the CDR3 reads TGTGCCAGCAGCCCTCTAGCGGACAAAGATACGCAGTATTTT.

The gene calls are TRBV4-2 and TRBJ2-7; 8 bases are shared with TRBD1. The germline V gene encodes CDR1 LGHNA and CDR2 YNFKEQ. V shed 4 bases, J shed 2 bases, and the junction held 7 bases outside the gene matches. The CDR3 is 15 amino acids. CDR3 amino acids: CASSRGGQVAYEQYF. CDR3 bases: TGTGCCAGCAGCCGAGGGGGACAGGTCGCCTACGAGCAGTACTTC.

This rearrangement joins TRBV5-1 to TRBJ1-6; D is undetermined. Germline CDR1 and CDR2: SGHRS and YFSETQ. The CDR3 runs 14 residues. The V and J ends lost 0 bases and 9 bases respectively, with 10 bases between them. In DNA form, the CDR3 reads TGCGCCAGCAGCTTGGCCGGTCTCGGTTCACCCCTCCACTTT. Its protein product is CASSLAGLGSPLHF.